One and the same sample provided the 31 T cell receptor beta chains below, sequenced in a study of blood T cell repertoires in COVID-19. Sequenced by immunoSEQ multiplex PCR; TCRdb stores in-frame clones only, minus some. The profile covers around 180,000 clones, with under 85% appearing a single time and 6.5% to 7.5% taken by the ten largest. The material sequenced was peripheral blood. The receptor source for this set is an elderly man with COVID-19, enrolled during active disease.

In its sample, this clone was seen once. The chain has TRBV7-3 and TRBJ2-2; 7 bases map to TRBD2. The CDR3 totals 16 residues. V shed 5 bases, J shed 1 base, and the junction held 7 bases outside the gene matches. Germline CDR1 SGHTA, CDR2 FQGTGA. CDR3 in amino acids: CASSLHGGVNTGELFF. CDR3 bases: TGTGCCAGCAGCCTCCATGGGGGGGTGAACACCGGGGAGCTGTTTTTT.

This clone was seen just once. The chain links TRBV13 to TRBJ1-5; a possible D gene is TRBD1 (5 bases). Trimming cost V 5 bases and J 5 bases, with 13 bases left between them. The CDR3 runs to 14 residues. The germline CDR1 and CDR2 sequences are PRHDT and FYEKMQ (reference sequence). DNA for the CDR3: TGTGCCAGCAGCCGTCCCGGGGGGGATCAGCCCCAGCATTTT. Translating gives CASSRPGGDQPQHF.

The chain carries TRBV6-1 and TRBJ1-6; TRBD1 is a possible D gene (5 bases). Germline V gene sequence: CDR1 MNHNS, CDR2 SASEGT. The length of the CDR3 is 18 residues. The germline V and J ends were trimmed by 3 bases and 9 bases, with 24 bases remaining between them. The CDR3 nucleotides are TGTGCCAGCAGTGAGGGCGGAAGTAGGGGATTTGCGACTTCACCCCTCCACTTT. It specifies CASSEGGSRGFATSPLHF.

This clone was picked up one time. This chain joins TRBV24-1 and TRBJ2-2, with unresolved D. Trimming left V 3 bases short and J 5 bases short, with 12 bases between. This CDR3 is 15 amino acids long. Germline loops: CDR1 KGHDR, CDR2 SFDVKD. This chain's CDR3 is CATSDPSDGTGELFF. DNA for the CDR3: TGTGCCACCAGTGATCCGAGTGACGGGACCGGGGAGCTGTTTTTT.

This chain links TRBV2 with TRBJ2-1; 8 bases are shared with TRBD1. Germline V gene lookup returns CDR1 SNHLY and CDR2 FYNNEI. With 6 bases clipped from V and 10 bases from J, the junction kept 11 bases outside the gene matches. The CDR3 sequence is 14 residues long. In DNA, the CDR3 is TGTGCCAGCAGCCTGGGACAGGTGGGGCCCGAGCAGTTCTTC. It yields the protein CASSLGQVGPEQFF. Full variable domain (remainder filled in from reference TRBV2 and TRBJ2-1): EPEVTQTPSHQVTQMGQEVILRCVPISNHLYFYWYRQILGQKVEFLVSFYNNEISEKSEIFDDQFSVERPDGSNFTLKIRSTKLEDSAMYFCASSLGQVGPEQFFGPGTRLTVL.

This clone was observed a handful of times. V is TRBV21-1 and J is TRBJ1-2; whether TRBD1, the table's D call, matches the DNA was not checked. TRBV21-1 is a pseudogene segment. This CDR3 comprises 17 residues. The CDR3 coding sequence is TGTGCCAGCAGCAAAAAATTTAAGGACAGGGGATACTATGGCTACACCTTC. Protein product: CASSKKFKDRGYYGYTF.

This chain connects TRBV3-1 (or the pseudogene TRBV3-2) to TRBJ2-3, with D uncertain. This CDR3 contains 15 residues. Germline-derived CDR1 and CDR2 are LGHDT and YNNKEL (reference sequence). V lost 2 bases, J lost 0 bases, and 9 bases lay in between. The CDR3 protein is CASSQPAASTDTQYF. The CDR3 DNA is TGTGCCAGCAGCCAACCGGCGGCTAGCACAGATACGCAGTATTTT.

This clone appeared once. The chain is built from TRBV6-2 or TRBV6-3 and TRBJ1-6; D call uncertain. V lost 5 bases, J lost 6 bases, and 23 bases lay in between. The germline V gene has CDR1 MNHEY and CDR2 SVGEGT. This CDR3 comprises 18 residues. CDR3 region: CASSPPGYRTVGNSPLHF. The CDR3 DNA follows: TGTGCCAGCAGTCCACCAGGATATCGCACGGTGGGTAATTCACCCCTCCACTTT.

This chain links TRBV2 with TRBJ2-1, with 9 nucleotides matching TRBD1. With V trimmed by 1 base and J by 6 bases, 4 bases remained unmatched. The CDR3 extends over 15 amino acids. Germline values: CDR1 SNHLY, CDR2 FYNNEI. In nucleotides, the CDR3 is TGTGCCAGCAGTGAAGTACGGACAGGGGTCAATGAGCAGTTCTTC. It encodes CASSEVRTGVNEQFF.

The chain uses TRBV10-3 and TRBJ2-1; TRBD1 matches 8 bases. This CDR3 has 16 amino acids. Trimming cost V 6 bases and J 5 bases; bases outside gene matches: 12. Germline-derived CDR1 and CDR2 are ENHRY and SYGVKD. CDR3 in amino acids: CAISGPDRDANNEQFF. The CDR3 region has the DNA TGTGCCATCAGCGGCCCGGACAGGGACGCAAACAATGAGCAGTTCTTC.

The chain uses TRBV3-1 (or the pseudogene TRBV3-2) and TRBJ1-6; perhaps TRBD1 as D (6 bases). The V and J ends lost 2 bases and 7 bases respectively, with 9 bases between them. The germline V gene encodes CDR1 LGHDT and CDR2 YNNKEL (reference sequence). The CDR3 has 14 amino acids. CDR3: CASSQTGSNSPLHF. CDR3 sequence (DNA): TGTGCCAGCAGCCAAACAGGGTCGAATTCACCCCTCCACTTT.

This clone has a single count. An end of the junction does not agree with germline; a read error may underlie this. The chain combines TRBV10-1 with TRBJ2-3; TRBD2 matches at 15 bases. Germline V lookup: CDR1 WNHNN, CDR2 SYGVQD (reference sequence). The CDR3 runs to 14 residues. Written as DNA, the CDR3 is TGCGCCAGCAGTGAGGCCGGGACTAGCGGGGGGAAAAGCTTT. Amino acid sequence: CASSEAGTSGGKSF.

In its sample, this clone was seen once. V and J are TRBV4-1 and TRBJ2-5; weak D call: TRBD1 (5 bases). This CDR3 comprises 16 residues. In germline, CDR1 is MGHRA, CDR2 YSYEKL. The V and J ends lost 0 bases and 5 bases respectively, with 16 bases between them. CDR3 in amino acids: CASSQDSGAWGETQYF. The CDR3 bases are TGCGCCAGCAGCCAAGATAGTGGGGCTTGGGGTGAGACCCAGTACTTC.

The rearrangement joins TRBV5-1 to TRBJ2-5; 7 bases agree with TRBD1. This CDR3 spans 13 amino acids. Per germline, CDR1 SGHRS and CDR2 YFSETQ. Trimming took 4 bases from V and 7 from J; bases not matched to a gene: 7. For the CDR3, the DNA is TGCGCCAGCAGCGTGGGACAGCCACCGACCCAGTACTTC. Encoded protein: CASSVGQPPTQYF.

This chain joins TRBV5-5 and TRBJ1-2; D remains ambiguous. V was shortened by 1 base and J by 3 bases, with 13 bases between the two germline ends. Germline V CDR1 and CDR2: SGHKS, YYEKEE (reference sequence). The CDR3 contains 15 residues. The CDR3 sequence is CASSLWHGRDYGYTF. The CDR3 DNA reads TGTGCCAGCAGCTTGTGGCACGGCCGGGACTATGGCTACACCTTC.

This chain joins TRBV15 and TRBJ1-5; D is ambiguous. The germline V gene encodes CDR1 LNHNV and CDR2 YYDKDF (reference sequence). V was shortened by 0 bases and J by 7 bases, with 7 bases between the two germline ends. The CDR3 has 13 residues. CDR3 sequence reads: CATSRDWRQPQHF. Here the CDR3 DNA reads TGTGCCACCAGCAGAGATTGGCGGCAGCCCCAGCATTTT.

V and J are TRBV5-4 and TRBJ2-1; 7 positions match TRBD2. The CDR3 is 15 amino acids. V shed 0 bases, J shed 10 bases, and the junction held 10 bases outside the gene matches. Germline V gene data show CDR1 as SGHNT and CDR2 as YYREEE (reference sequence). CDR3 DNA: TGTGCCAGCAGCTTGGAGCGGGGACTTCCGGGAGAGCAGTTCTTC. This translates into CASSLERGLPGEQFF.

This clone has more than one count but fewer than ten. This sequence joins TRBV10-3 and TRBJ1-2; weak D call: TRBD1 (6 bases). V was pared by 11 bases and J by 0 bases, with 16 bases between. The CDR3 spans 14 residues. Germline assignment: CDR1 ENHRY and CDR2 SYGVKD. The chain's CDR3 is CAASRDMANYGYTF. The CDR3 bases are TGTGCCGCCTCGAGGGACATGGCTAACTATGGCTACACCTTC.

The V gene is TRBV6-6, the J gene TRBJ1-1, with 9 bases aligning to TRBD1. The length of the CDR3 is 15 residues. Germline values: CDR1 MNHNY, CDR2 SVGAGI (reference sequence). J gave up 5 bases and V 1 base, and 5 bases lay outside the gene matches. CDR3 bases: TGTGCCAGCAGTTACTTACAGGGGGCGTATACTGAAGCTTTCTTT. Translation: CASSYLQGAYTEAFF.

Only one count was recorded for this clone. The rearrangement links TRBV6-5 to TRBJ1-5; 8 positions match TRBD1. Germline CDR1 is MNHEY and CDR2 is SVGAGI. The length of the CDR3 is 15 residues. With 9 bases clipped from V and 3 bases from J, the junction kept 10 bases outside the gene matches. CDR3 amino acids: CASWEAGGNNQPQHF. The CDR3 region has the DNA TGTGCCAGTTGGGAGGCAGGGGGCAACAATCAGCCCCAGCATTTT.

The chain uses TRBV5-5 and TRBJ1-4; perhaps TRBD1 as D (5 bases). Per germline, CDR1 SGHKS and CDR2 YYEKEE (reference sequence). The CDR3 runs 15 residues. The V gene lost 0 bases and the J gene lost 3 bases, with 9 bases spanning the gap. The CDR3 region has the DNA TGTGCCAGCAGCTTGGTTAGGGGCGCTAATGAAAAACTGTTTTTT. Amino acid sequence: CASSLVRGANEKLFF.

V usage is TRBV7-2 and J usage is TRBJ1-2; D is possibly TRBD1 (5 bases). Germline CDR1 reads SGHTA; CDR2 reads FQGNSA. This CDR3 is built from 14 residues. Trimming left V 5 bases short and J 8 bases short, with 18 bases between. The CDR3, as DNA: TGTGCCAGCAGCCCTGGGGCAGGGTTCGGCGGCTACACCTTC. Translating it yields CASSPGAGFGGYTF.

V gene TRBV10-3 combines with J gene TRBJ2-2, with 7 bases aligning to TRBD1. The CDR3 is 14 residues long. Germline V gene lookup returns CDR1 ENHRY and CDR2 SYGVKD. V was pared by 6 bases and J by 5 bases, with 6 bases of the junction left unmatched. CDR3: CAIRATGETGELFF. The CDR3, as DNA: TGTGCCATCAGAGCAACAGGGGAAACCGGGGAGCTGTTTTTT.

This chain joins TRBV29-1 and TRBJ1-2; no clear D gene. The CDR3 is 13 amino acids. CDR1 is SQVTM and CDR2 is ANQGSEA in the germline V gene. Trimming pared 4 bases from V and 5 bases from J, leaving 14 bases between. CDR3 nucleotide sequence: TGCAGCGTTGTAGGAGATGGAATTTATGGCTACACCTTC. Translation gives CSVVGDGIYGYTF.

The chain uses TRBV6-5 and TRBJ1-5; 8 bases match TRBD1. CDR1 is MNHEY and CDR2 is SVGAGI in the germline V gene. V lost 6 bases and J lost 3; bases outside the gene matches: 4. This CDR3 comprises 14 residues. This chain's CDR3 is CASSGDRFNQPQHF. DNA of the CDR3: TGTGCCAGCAGCGGGGACAGGTTCAATCAGCCCCAGCATTTT.

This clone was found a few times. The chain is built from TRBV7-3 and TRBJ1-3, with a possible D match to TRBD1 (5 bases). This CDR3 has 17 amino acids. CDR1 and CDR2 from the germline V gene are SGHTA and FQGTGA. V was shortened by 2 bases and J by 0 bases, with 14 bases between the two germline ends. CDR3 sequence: CASSLVFRGSSGNTIYF. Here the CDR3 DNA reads TGTGCCAGCAGCTTAGTATTCCGGGGGAGCTCTGGAAACACCATATATTTT.

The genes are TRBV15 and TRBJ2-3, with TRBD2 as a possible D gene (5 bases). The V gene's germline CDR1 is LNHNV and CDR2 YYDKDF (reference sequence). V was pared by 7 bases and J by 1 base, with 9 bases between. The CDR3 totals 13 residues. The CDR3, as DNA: TGTGCCACCACTTTCGGGGGCACAGATACGCAGTATTTT. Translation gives CATTFGGTDTQYF.

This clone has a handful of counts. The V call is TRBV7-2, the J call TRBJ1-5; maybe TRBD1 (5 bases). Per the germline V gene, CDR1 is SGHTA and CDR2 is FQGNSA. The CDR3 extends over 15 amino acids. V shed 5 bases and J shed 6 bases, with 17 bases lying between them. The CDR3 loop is CASSLGVLTTQPQHF. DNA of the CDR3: TGTGCCAGCAGCCTAGGGGTCCTTACTACTCAGCCCCAGCATTTT.

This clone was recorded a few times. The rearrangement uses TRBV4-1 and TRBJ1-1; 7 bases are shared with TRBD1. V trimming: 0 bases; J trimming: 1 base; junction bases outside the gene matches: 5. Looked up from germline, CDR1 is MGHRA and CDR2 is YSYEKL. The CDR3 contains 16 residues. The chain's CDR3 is CASSQDKGTENTEAFF. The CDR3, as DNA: TGCGCCAGCAGCCAAGATAAGGGGACAGAGAACACTGAAGCTTTCTTT.

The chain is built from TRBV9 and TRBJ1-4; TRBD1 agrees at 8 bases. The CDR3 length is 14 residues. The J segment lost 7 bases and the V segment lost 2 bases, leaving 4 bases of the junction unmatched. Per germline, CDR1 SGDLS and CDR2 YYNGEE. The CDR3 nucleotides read TGTGCCAGCAGCGTGCAGGGGGCCAGTGAAAAACTGTTTTTT. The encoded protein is CASSVQGASEKLFF.

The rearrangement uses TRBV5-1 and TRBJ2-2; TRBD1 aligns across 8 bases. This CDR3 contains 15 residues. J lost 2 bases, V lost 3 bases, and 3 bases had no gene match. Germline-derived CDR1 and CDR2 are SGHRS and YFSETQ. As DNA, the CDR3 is TGCGCCAGCAGCTCGACAGGGGATAACACCGGGGAGCTGTTTTTT. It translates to CASSSTGDNTGELFF.